Listed here are 8 T cell receptor beta chains from one sample, sequenced in a study of T cell responses to AZD1222 COVID-19 vaccine. Repertoires were generated with immunoSEQ multiplex PCR, while TCRdb's copy carries only in-frame clones and drops some. The sample yields about 27,000 clones, about 90% seen once. The sequences come from peripheral blood, collected 28 days after the second AZD1222 dose. The source is an adult who received the AZD1222 COVID-19 vaccine.

The V gene is TRBV7-2, the J gene TRBJ2-1; 7 positions match TRBD1. The V gene end was trimmed by 0 bases and the J gene end by 2 bases; junction bases not matched to a gene: 1. This CDR3 is 15 amino acids long. Germline V CDR1 and CDR2: SGHTA, FQGNSA. CDR3 DNA sequence: TGTGCCAGCAGCTTAGCTGGGACAGCCTACAATGAGCAGTTCTTC. As protein: CASSLAGTAYNEQFF.

This chain links TRBV7-2 with TRBJ2-5, with D possibly being TRBD1 or TRBD2 (5 bases each). V dropped 5 bases and J dropped 2 bases, with 15 bases sitting between them. Germline V CDR1 and CDR2: SGHTA, FQGNSA. The CDR3 contains 15 residues. The CDR3 loop reads CASSPRAGAQETQYF. The CDR3, as DNA: TGTGCCAGCAGCCCCCGCGCCGGGGCGCAAGAGACCCAGTACTTC.

The genes are TRBV28 and TRBJ1-2, with 8 positions matching TRBD1. Germline loops: CDR1 MDHEN, CDR2 SYDVKM. V lost 6 bases and J lost 8; bases outside the gene matches: 14. There are 15 residues in the CDR3. The CDR3 is CASRGPDRVILGYTF. CDR3 DNA sequence: TGTGCCAGCAGGGGCCCGGACAGGGTAATTTTGGGCTACACCTTC.

This chain connects TRBV25-1 to TRBJ2-3; 12 nucleotides match TRBD1. The CDR3 spans 15 residues. CDR1 is MGHDK, CDR2 SYGVNS, per germline. V was clipped by 8 bases and J by 3 bases; unmatched bases: 6. The CDR3 is CASALGQGATDTQYF. The CDR3 DNA is TGTGCCAGCGCCTTGGGACAGGGGGCGACAGATACGCAGTATTTT.

This chain uses TRBV7-9 with TRBJ1-1; 8 nucleotides match TRBD1. The CDR3 runs to 13 residues. The ends lost 4 bases at V and 5 bases at J; junction bases unmatched: 3. Germline V lookup: CDR1 SEHNR, CDR2 FQNEAQ (reference sequence). The CDR3 DNA reads as TGTGCCAGCAGCTCACAGGGGGGGACTGAAGCTTTCTTT. Translated, it gives CASSSQGGTEAFF.

The chain joins TRBV4-2 to TRBJ1-5, with unresolved D. Trimming cost V 4 bases and J 5 bases, with 21 bases left between them. Germline V CDR1 and CDR2: LGHNA, YNFKEQ. There are 17 residues in the CDR3. DNA for the CDR3: TGTGCCAGCAGCCTGGTCCCGGGAGAAATTTCTGATCAGCCCCAGCATTTT. Its protein product is CASSLVPGEISDQPQHF.

V gene TRBV28 combines with J gene TRBJ2-4; no firm D call. CDR1 is MDHEN and CDR2 is SYDVKM in the germline V gene. CDR3 size: 14 residues. Trimming removed 3 bases at V and 6 bases at J, with 12 bases between. CDR3 region: CASSFWGSGNIQYF. The CDR3, as DNA: TGTGCCAGCAGTTTCTGGGGATCGGGAAACATTCAGTACTTC.

This chain uses TRBV3-1 (or the pseudogene TRBV3-2) with TRBJ2-7, with D possibly matching TRBD1 (6 bases). Per the germline V gene, CDR1 is LGHDT and CDR2 is YNNKEL (reference sequence). Deletions cut 5 bases from V and 4 bases from J, with 9 bases between. CDR3 length: 12 residues. The CDR3 loop reads CASSYRVYEQYF. The DNA for the CDR3 is TGTGCCAGCAGCTACAGGGTTTACGAGCAGTACTTC.